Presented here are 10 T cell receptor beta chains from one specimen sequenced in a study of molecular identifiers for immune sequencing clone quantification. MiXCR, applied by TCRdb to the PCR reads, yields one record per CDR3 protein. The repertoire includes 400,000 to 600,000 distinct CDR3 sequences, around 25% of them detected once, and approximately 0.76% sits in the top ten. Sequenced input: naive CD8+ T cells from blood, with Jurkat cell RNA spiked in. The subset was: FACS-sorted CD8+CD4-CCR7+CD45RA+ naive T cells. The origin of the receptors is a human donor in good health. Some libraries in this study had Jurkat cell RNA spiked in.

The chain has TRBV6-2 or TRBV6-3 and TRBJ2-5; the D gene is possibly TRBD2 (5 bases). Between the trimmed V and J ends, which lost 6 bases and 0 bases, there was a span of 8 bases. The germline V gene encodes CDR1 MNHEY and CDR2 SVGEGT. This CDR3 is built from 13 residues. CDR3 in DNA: TGTGCCAGCAGGGAGACTAACCAAGAGACCCAGTACTTC. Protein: CASRETNQETQYF.

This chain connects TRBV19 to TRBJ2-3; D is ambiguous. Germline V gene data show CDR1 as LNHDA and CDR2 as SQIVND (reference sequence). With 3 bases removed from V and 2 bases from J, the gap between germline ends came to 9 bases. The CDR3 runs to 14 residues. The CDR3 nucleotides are TGTGCCAGTAGTATTGCGAAGGCCACAGATACGCAGTATTTT. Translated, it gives CASSIAKATDTQYF.

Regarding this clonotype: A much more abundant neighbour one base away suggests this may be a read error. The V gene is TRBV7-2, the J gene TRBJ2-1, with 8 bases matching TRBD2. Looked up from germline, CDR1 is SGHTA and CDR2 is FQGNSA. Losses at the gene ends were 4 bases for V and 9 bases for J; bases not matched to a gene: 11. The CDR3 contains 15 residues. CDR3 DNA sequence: TGTGCCAGCAGCTCATGCCGGACTAGCTGGGTTGAGCAGTTCTTC. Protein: CASSSCRTSWVEQFF.

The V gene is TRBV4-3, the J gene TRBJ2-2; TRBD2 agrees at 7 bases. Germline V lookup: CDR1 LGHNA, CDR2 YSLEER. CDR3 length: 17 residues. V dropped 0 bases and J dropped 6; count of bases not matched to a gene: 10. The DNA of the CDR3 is TGCGCCAGCAGCCAAGATCGGTTGGCTAGCGGTGCCGGGGAGCTGTTTTTT. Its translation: CASSQDRLASGAGELFF.

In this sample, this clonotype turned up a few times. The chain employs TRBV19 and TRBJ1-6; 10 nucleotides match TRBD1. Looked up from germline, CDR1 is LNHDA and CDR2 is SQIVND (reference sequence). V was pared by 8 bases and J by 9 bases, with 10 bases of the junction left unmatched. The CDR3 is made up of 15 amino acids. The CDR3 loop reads CASGGLTGGFSPLHF. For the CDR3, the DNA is TGTGCCAGTGGGGGATTGACAGGGGGCTTTTCACCCCTCCACTTT. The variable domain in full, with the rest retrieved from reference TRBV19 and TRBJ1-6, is DGGITQSPKYLFRKEGQNVTLSCEQNLNHDAMYWYRQDPGQGLRLIYYSQIVNDFQKGDIAEGYSVSREKKESFPLTVTSAQKNPTAFYLCASGGLTGGFSPLHFGNGTRLTVT.

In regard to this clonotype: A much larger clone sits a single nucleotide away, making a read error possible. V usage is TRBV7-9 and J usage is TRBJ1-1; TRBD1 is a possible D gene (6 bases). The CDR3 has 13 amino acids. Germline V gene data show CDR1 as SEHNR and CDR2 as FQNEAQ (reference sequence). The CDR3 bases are TGTGCCAGCAGTTTAAGGGACAACACTGATGCTTTCTTT. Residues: CASSLRDNTDAFF.

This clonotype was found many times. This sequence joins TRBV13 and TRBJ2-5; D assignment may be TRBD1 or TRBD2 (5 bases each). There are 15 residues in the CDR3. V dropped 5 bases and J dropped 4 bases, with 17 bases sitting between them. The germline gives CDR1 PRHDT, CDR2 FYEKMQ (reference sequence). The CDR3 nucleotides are TGTGCCAGCAGCCAAGAGGTCCGGGGACGAGAGACCCAGTACTTC. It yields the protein CASSQEVRGRETQYF.

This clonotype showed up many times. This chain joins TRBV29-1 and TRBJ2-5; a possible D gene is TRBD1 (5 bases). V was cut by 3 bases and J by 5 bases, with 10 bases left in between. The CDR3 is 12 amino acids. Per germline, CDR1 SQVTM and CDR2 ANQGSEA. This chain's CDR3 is CSVDKGLETQYF. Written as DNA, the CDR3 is TGCAGCGTTGATAAGGGGCTGGAGACCCAGTACTTC.

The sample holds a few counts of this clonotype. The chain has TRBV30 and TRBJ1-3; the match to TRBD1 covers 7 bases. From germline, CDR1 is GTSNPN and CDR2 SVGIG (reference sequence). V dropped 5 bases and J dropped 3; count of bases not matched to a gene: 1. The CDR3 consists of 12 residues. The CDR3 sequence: CAWGTVGNTIYF. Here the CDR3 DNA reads TGTGCCTGGGGGACAGTTGGAAACACCATATATTTT.

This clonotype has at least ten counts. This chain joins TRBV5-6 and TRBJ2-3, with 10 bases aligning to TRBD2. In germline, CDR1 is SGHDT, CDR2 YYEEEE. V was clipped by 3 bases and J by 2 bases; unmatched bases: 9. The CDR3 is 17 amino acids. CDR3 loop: CASSWMTSGSFTDTQYF. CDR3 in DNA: TGTGCCAGCAGCTGGATGACTAGCGGGTCCTTCACAGATACGCAGTATTTT.